Listed here are 5 T cell receptor beta chains from one sample, sequenced in a study of blood T cell repertoires in COVID-19. Repertoires were generated with immunoSEQ multiplex PCR, while TCRdb's copy carries only in-frame clones and drops some. Among under 300,000 clones listed, roughly 85% were seen once. Source material: peripheral blood. The receptors shown here come from a woman under 30 with acute or convalescent COVID-19.

This chain connects TRBV6-4 to TRBJ2-1; D unresolved. V lost 3 bases and J 2 bases, leaving 14 bases between the germline ends. CDR1 and CDR2 from the germline V gene are MRHNA and SNTAGT. The length of the CDR3 is 16 residues. The CDR3 spells CASSEIASVPYNEQFF. CDR3 bases: TGTGCCAGCAGTGAAATAGCTAGTGTTCCCTACAATGAGCAGTTCTTC.

The rearrangement links TRBV11-2 to TRBJ2-1; D gene ambiguous. CDR1 is SGHAT, CDR2 FQNNGV, per germline. The germline V and J ends were trimmed by 2 bases and 3 bases, with 5 bases remaining between them. This CDR3 is built from 13 residues. The CDR3 DNA sequence: TGTGCCAGCAGCTTACCAGTCTACAATGAGCAGTTCTTC. Translating gives CASSLPVYNEQFF.

The chain is built from TRBV5-5 and TRBJ1-2; D not certain. The CDR3 length is 16 residues. Germline V gene sequence: CDR1 SGHKS, CDR2 YYEKEE (reference sequence). Trimming left V 1 base short and J 5 bases short, with 18 bases between. The CDR3 is CASSLRRQITPYGYTF. Written as DNA, the CDR3 is TGTGCCAGCAGCTTGAGGAGGCAGATCACCCCTTATGGCTACACCTTC.

The chain employs TRBV5-4 and TRBJ2-1; D is unclear. Germline values: CDR1 SGHNT, CDR2 YYREEE (reference sequence). The CDR3 runs to 13 residues. The germline V and J ends were trimmed by 7 bases and 6 bases, with 14 bases remaining between them. The CDR3 DNA sequence: TGTGCCAGCTCGCTATCGCGGTTCAATGAGCAGTTCTTC. It translates to CASSLSRFNEQFF.

The rearrangement uses TRBV30 and TRBJ1-1; TRBD1 is a possible D gene (5 bases). This CDR3 is built from 16 residues. V lost 4 bases, J lost 1 base, and 19 bases lay in between. Germline lookup yields CDR1 GTSNPN and CDR2 SVGIG (reference sequence). The CDR3 DNA reads TGTGCCTGGACTATCGGCAGGGACTATGCGAACACTGAAGCTTTCTTT. Residues: CAWTIGRDYANTEAFF.